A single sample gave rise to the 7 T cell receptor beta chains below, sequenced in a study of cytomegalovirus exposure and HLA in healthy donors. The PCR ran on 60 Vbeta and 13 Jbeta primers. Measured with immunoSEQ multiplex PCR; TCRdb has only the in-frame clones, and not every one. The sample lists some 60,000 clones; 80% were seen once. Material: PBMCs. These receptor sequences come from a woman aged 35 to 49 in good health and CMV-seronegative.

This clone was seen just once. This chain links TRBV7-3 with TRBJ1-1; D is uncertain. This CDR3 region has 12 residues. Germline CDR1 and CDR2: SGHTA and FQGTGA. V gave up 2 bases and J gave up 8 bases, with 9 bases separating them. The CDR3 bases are TGTGCCAGCAGCTTAGAGTCGGGGGAAGCTTTCTTT. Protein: CASSLESGEAFF.

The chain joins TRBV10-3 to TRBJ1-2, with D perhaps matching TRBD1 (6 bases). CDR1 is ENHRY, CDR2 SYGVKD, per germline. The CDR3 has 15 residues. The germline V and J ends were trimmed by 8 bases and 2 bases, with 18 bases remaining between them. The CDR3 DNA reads TGTGCCATCGGTCAAACCGGGACACTCAACTATGGCTACACCTTC. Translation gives CAIGQTGTLNYGYTF.

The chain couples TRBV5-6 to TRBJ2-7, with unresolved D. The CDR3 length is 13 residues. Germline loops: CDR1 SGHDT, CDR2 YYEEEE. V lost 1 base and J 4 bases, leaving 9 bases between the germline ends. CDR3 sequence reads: CASSLLTSYEQYF. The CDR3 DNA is TGTGCCAGCAGCTTGCTCACTTCTTACGAGCAGTACTTC.

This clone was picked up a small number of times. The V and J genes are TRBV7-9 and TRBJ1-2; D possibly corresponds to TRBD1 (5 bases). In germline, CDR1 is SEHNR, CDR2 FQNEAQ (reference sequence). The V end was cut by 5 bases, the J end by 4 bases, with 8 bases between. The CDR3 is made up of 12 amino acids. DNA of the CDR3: TGTGCCAGCAGCACCGACAGCTATGGCTACACCTTC. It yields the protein CASSTDSYGYTF.

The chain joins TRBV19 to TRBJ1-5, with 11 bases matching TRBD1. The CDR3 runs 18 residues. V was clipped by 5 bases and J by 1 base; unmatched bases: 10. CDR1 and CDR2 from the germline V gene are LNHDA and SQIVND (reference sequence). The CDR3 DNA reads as TGTGCCAGTAGTCTGTCCGGGACAGGGGGTTCGAGCAATCAGCCCCAGCATTTT. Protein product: CASSLSGTGGSSNQPQHF.

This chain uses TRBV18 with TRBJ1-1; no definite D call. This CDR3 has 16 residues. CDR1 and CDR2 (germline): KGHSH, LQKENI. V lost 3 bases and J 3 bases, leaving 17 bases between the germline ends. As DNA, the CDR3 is TGTGCCAGCTCACCCAGAGCCCGGACGGAGGACACTGAAGCTTTCTTT. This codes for CASSPRARTEDTEAFF.

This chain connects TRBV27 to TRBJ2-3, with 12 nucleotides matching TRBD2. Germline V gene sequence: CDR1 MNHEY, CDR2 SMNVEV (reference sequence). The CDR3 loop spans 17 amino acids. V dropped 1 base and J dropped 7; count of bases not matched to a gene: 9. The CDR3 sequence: CASSLLGLAGGTNTQYF. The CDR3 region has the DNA TGTGCCAGCAGTTTATTGGGTCTAGCGGGAGGGACAAATACGCAGTATTTT.